A selection of T cell receptor beta chains follows, all from one sample in a study of cytomegalovirus exposure and HLA in healthy donors. Here immunoSEQ multiplex PCR was the method, and the copy in TCRdb shows in-frame clones only, minus some. The sample holds fewer than 70,000 clones, approximately 71% seen once. What was sequenced was PBMCs. These receptors were taken from a man aged 45 to 65 in good health and CMV-seronegative. CDR3s include the opening cysteine and the closing phenylalanine or tryptophan. Each record gives: clone size, V gene, D gene, J gene, CDR3 protein, CDR3 DNA. D genes are given only for firm matches. Clone sizes are given selectively: once, few, many, or a class where the clone is expanded.

.	TRBV6-1	TRBD2	TRBJ2-1	CASTVAGGQFF	TGTGCCAGCACAGTAGCGGGGGGGCAGTTCTTC
.	TRBV10-3	.	TRBJ1-2	CAIQQGVANYGYTF	TGTGCCATCCAACAGGGCGTCGCTAACTATGGCTACACCTTC
.	TRBV9	.	TRBJ2-2	CASSVDPRTGELFF	TGTGCCAGCAGCGTAGACCCGAGGACCGGGGAGCTGTTTTTT
.	TRBV4-2	.	TRBJ2-1	CASSVRGGATEQFF	TGTGCCAGCAGCGTCCGAGGGGGGGCGACTGAGCAGTTCTTC
.	TRBV5-1	.	TRBJ2-3	CASSLEGGLISDTQYF	TGCGCCAGCAGCTTGGAAGGCGGACTAATATCAGATACGCAGTATTTT
.	TRBV15	.	TRBJ1-3	CATRNRVSGNTIYF	TGTGCCACCAGAAACAGGGTCTCTGGGAACACCATATATTTT
.	TRBV19	.	TRBJ1-5	CASSLGPGGTSGSQPQHF	TGTGCCAGTAGTCTCGGCCCGGGGGGCACCTCTGGGAGTCAGCCCCAGCATTTT
.	TRBV18	.	TRBJ1-2	CASSPQRADYGYTF	TGTGCCAGCTCACCACAGAGGGCCGACTATGGCTACACCTTC
.	TRBV12-5	.	TRBJ2-7	CASGLVITGSREQYF	TGTGCTAGTGGTTTGGTAATCACAGGGTCAAGGGAGCAGTACTTC
.	TRBV5-8	.	TRBJ1-5	CASSLGAGVNQPQHF	TGTGCCAGCAGCTTGGGGGCAGGCGTCAATCAGCCCCAGCATTTT
once	TRBV6-9	TRBD1	TRBJ1-2	CASSYSQGGDGYTF	TGTGCCAGCAGTTATAGTCAGGGGGGCGATGGCTACACCTTC
.	TRBV7-9	TRBD1	TRBJ2-7	CASSATGGDEQYF	TGTGCCAGCAGCGCAACAGGGGGAGACGAGCAGTACTTC
.	TRBV19	TRBD2	TRBJ2-5	CASSHRGGQETQYF	TGTGCCAGTAGTCACCGGGGGGGTCAAGAGACCCAGTACTTC
.	TRBV29-1	.	TRBJ1-2	CSVEEGAGYTF	TGCAGCGTTGAAGAAGGGGCTGGCTACACCTTC
.	TRBV2	.	TRBJ2-2	CGIVQGPNTGELFF	TGTGGGATAGTACAGGGACCTAACACCGGGGAGCTGTTTTTT
.	TRBV12-5	TRBD1	TRBJ1-2	CASGLEGGGYGYTF	TGTGCTAGTGGTTTGGAAGGGGGCGGCTATGGCTACACCTTC
few	TRBV30	.	TRBJ1-2	CAWSPPLAPYGYGYTF	TGTGCCTGGAGCCCTCCACTAGCTCCCTACGGCTATGGCTACACCTTC
.	TRBV6-6	.	TRBJ2-7	CASTEQGISYEQYF	TGTGCCAGCACCGAACAGGGTATTAGCTACGAGCAGTACTTC
.	TRBV9	TRBD2	TRBJ2-1	CASSAGLAAYNEQFF	TGTGCCAGCAGCGCGGGACTAGCGGCCTACAATGAGCAGTTCTTC
.	TRBV7-2	.	TRBJ2-7	CASSLGPLEQYF	TGTGCCAGCAGCTTGGGCCCCCTCGAGCAGTACTTC